Below are 21 T cell receptor beta chains sequenced from a single sample in a study of blood T cell repertoires in COVID-19. The protocol was immunoSEQ multiplex PCR, while the TCRdb copy is restricted to in-frame clones and leaves out a portion. The sample carries more than 250,000 clones, around 90% recorded once. The sample consisted of peripheral blood. The receptors derive from a woman between 50 and 59 years old with COVID-19, enrolled during active disease.

The V and J genes are TRBV19 and TRBJ1-2, with a tentative D call TRBD1 (6 bases). The CDR3 is 13 amino acids. Germline V gives CDR1 LNHDA, CDR2 SQIVND (reference sequence). Trimming cost V 7 bases and J 5 bases, with 14 bases left between them. Here the CDR3 reads CASNGGGIYGYTF. DNA for the CDR3: TGTGCCAGTAACGGGGGGGGCATATATGGCTACACCTTC.

The gene calls are TRBV28 and TRBJ1-2; D not certain. Deletions cut 1 base from V and 4 bases from J, with 7 bases between. The CDR3 consists of 13 residues. CDR1 is MDHEN, CDR2 SYDVKM, per germline. This chain's CDR3 is CASSLLDFYGYTF. In DNA form, the CDR3 reads TGTGCCAGCAGTTTATTGGACTTCTATGGCTACACCTTC.

The chain uses TRBV18 and TRBJ2-7, with 7 bases matching TRBD1. Germline V gene data show CDR1 as KGHSH and CDR2 as LQKENI. The CDR3 consists of 14 residues. V shed 6 bases, J shed 2 bases, and the junction held 7 bases outside the gene matches. Written as DNA, the CDR3 is TGTGCCAGCTCGCCTGGACAGGTCCCCTACGAGCAGTACTTC. Translation: CASSPGQVPYEQYF.

This sequence joins TRBV12-3 or TRBV12-4 and TRBJ2-1; weak D call: TRBD2 (5 bases). V was trimmed by 6 bases and J by 9 bases, leaving 9 bases between them. The CDR3 consists of 11 residues. The CDR3 DNA is TGTGCCAGCAGACTAGGGCCTGAGCAGTTCTTC. Protein product: CASRLGPEQFF.

The J gene is TRBJ2-7, the V gene TRBV19; TRBD1 matches 11 bases. The CDR3 length is 14 residues. J was trimmed by 4 bases and V by 5 bases; bases with no gene match: 4. Germline values: CDR1 LNHDA, CDR2 SQIVND (reference sequence). The CDR3 DNA follows: TGTGCCAGTAGTGTCGGGACAGGGGGGTACGAGCAGTACTTC. The encoded protein is CASSVGTGGYEQYF.

The V call is TRBV11-2, the J call TRBJ2-7; 7 bases match TRBD1. The CDR3 is 14 amino acids. J was trimmed by 1 base and V by 5 bases; bases with no gene match: 5. The germline V gene has CDR1 SGHAT and CDR2 FQNNGV. CDR3 region: CASSRTGDSYEQYF. CDR3 coding DNA: TGTGCCAGCAGCCGTACAGGGGATTCCTACGAGCAGTACTTC.

The CDR3 is CASGARDTDTQYF. CDR3 bases: TGCGCCAGCGGAGCCAGGGACACAGATACGCAGTATTTT. The V and J genes are TRBV10-1 and TRBJ2-3, with a possible D match to TRBD1 (5 bases). Trimming removed 8 bases at V and 2 bases at J, with 11 bases between. This CDR3 has 13 amino acids. The germline V gene encodes CDR1 WNHNN and CDR2 SYGVQD (reference sequence).

The chain couples TRBV18 to TRBJ1-4; 10 nucleotides align to TRBD1. This CDR3 has 17 residues. From germline, CDR1 is KGHSH and CDR2 LQKENI. V gave up 2 bases and J gave up 2 bases; unmatched junction bases: 5. The CDR3 loop is CASSPSTGGTTNEKLFF. The CDR3 DNA is TGTGCCAGCTCACCATCGACAGGGGGCACGACTAATGAAAAACTGTTTTTT. Complete variable domain (other parts from reference TRBV18 and TRBJ1-4): NAGVMQNPRHLVRRRGQEARLRCSPMKGHSHVYWYRQLPEEGLKFMVYLQKENIIDESGMPKERFSAEFPKEGPSILRIQQVVRGDSAAYFCASSPSTGGTTNEKLFFGSGTQLSVL.

CDR3 in amino acids: CASSHGSGSNEQFF. DNA of the CDR3: TGTGCCAGCAGTCACGGGTCGGGGAGCAATGAGCAGTTCTTC. V is TRBV6-5 and J is TRBJ2-1, with a tentative D call TRBD2 (5 bases). The germline CDR1 and CDR2 sequences are MNHEY and SVGAGI. Trimming pared 5 bases from V and 6 bases from J, leaving 14 bases between. CDR3 length: 14 residues.

V and J are TRBV5-1 and TRBJ2-5; D is possibly TRBD1 (6 bases). Germline CDR1 and CDR2: SGHRS and YFSETQ. The CDR3 totals 15 residues. V dropped 6 bases and J dropped 2 bases, with 17 bases sitting between them. DNA for the CDR3: TGCGCCAGCAAAATCAACACAGGGACACAAGAGACCCAGTACTTC. This gives the protein CASKINTGTQETQYF.

J is TRBJ1-1 and V is TRBV2; no firm D call. The CDR3 runs to 12 residues. Germline CDR1 is SNHLY and CDR2 is FYNNEI. The germline V and J ends were trimmed by 7 bases and 3 bases, with 9 bases remaining between them. CDR3: CASTLYDTEAFF. CDR3 in DNA: TGTGCCAGCACTCTCTACGACACTGAAGCTTTCTTT.

This chain uses TRBV19 with TRBJ1-4, with 8 bases matching TRBD1. CDR1 and CDR2 from the germline V gene are LNHDA and SQIVND (reference sequence). Losses at the gene ends were 3 bases for V and 5 bases for J; bases not matched to a gene: 5. This CDR3 comprises 15 residues. CDR3 in amino acids: CASSIFGTGNEKLFF. In DNA, the CDR3 is TGTGCCAGTAGTATTTTCGGGACAGGAAATGAAAAACTGTTTTTT. Supplemented by reference TRBV19 and TRBJ1-4, the full variable domain reads DGGITQSPKYLFRKEGQNVTLSCEQNLNHDAMYWYRQDPGQGLRLIYYSQIVNDFQKGDIAEGYSVSREKKESFPLTVTSAQKNPTAFYLCASSIFGTGNEKLFFGSGTQLSVL.

V and J are TRBV19 and TRBJ1-5; D gene unclear. Germline lookup yields CDR1 LNHDA and CDR2 SQIVND (reference sequence). This CDR3 comprises 15 residues. V was trimmed by 7 bases and J by 0 bases, leaving 13 bases between them. The CDR3 reads CASTLSETSNQPQHF. Here the CDR3 DNA reads TGTGCCAGTACCCTGAGCGAAACTAGCAATCAGCCCCAGCATTTT.

This chain uses TRBV4-2 with TRBJ1-4, with D possibly being TRBD1 (6 bases). V lost 0 bases and J lost 6, with 20 bases in between. Germline CDR1 and CDR2: LGHNA and YNFKEQ. The CDR3 length is 18 residues. For the CDR3, the DNA is TGTGCCAGCAGCCAAGATCCGGCGCAGGGGTTTCGGCATGAAAAACTGTTTTTT. Translating it yields CASSQDPAQGFRHEKLFF.

The chain employs TRBV1 and TRBJ2-7; TRBD2 reflects the table's D call only, with no check against the DNA. TRBV1 is deemed a pseudogene. The CDR3 runs to 16 residues. As DNA, the CDR3 is TGCACCAGCGGCCTCAGGCGCGGGAGTGTTTCCGACGAGCAGTACTTC. It specifies CTSGLRRGSVSDEQYF.

V is TRBV11-3 and J is TRBJ2-1, with D unresolved. This CDR3 spans 16 amino acids. Trimming shortened V by 5 bases and J by 2 bases, and 16 bases separated the two germline ends. CDR1 and CDR2 from the germline V gene are SGHNT and YENEEA. The CDR3, as DNA: TGTGCCAGCAGCCCTCCTGTGAGGCCGACCTACAATGAGCAGTTCTTC. Translating gives CASSPPVRPTYNEQFF.

This clone came up once. The chain carries TRBV4-2 and TRBJ1-2; 8 bases are a match to TRBD1. The germline gives CDR1 LGHNA, CDR2 YNFKEQ. Trimming removed 1 base from V and 1 base from J; junction bases left unmatched: 2. CDR3 length: 15 residues. This CDR3 is CASSQATGDNYGYTF. The CDR3 DNA is TGTGCCAGCAGCCAAGCGACAGGGGATAACTATGGCTACACCTTC.

This clone was picked up one time. The chain couples TRBV18 to TRBJ1-3, with 9 positions matching TRBD1. With V trimmed by 3 bases and J by 3 bases, 6 bases remained unmatched. CDR3 length: 16 residues. Germline V gene sequence: CDR1 KGHSH, CDR2 LQKENI. DNA for the CDR3: TGTGCCAGCTCACCCGATAACAGGGGGCTTGGAAACACCATATATTTT. This sequence encodes CASSPDNRGLGNTIYF.

Regarding this clone: Other nucleotide sequences in the sample specify the same CDR3. The J gene is TRBJ1-4, the V gene TRBV11-3, with D tentatively TRBD1 (6 bases). This CDR3 region has 15 residues. V lost 4 bases and J lost 4, with 13 bases in between. Germline lookup yields CDR1 SGHNT and CDR2 YENEEA. As DNA, the CDR3 is TGTGCCAGCAGCTCAACACAGGGATTTAATGAAAAACTGTTTTTT. This translates into CASSSTQGFNEKLFF.

The chain uses TRBV3-1 (or the pseudogene TRBV3-2) and TRBJ2-1, with 7 nucleotides matching TRBD2. V dropped 3 bases and J dropped 5; count of bases not matched to a gene: 7. The germline gives CDR1 LGHDT, CDR2 YNNKEL (reference sequence). The CDR3 totals 15 residues. CDR3 DNA sequence: TGTGCCAGCAGCCAGGGAAGACTAGCTAACAATGAGCAGTTCTTC. This gives the protein CASSQGRLANNEQFF.

CDR3 sequence (DNA): TGTGCCAGCAGCCCTCGGACTAGCGGGAGGGTCCTGGAGACCCAGTACTTC. Translating it yields CASSPRTSGRVLETQYF. V usage is TRBV11-3 and J usage is TRBJ2-5, with TRBD2 matching over 15 bases. There are 17 residues in the CDR3. CDR1 SGHNT and CDR2 YENEEA come from the germline V gene. Germline trimming cut 5 bases from V and 5 bases from J; bases unmatched to any gene: 9.